The sequence of this T cell receptor (beta chain) was determined in a study of beta chain features in type 1 diabetes. Study results and caveats: Patients with Type 1 diabetes showed moderately but significantly shorter TCRB CDR3s in all four CD4+ subsets.

Remarks on this clone: No antigen is known for it.

The V gene lost 4 bases and the J gene lost 12 bases, with 19 bases spanning the gap. This CDR3 comprises 13 residues. CDR1 GTSNPN and CDR2 SVGIG come from the germline V gene (reference sequence). Expressed TCRB transcripts got sequenced, as all isolated RNA was reverse transcribed. The data were produced by immunoSEQ multiplex PCR, yet TCRdb's version contains in-frame clones alone and is incomplete. This sample yields hundreds of thousands of clones, of which more than 13% are seen a single time; nearly 0.04% belongs to the top ten. This chain joins TRBV30 and TRBJ2-1; TRBD1 is a possible D gene (6 bases). Sequencing used naive CD4+ T cells from blood. The clonotype comes from a man younger than 30 with type 1 diabetes. In nucleotides, the CDR3 is TGTGCCTGGACCCAGGGGCCCCCGTGGGCGCAGTTCTTC. Translated: CAWTQGPPWAQFF.